Shown below are 24 T cell receptor beta chains from a single sample sequenced in a study of blood T cell repertoires in COVID-19. The protocol was immunoSEQ multiplex PCR, while the TCRdb copy is restricted to in-frame clones and leaves out a portion. The sample shows about 180,000 clones, more than 75% of them seen only once. The sequencing input was PBMCs or T cells enriched from blood (not recorded which). These TCRs come from a man between 60 and 75 years old who had been exposed to COVID-19.

The CDR3 is CASSLVRLSRSGNTIYF. Here the CDR3 DNA reads TGTGCCAGCAGTTTAGTCCGGTTAAGCCGCTCTGGAAACACCATATATTTT. This chain uses TRBV28 with TRBJ1-3; no clear D gene. CDR3 length: 17 residues. V was trimmed by 2 bases and J by 0 bases, leaving 14 bases between them. Germline CDR1 and CDR2: MDHEN and SYDVKM. Full variable domain (outside the CDR3, taken from reference TRBV28 and TRBJ1-3): DVKVTQSSRYLVKRTGEKVFLECVQDMDHENMFWYRQDPGLGLRLIYFSYDVKMKEKGDIPEGYSVSREKKERFSLILESASTNQTSMYLCASSLVRLSRSGNTIYFGEGSWLTVV.

This clone was counted between two and nine times. The rearrangement links TRBV27 to TRBJ1-6; TRBD1 agrees at 7 bases. Germline loops: CDR1 MNHEY, CDR2 SMNVEV (reference sequence). The CDR3 length is 17 residues. The ends lost 2 bases at V and 0 bases at J; junction bases unmatched: 4. The CDR3 sequence: CASSLGQESSYNSPLHF. CDR3 bases: TGTGCCAGCAGTTTAGGACAGGAGAGCTCCTATAATTCACCCCTCCACTTT.

The chain employs TRBV5-1 and TRBJ2-7; TRBD1 matches 10 bases. Germline-derived CDR1 and CDR2 are SGHRS and YFSETQ. This CDR3 comprises 15 residues. The V and J ends lost 4 bases and 2 bases, in that order; junction bases with no gene match: 6. CDR3 sequence (DNA): TGCGCCAGCAGCCTGGTGGGACAGGGGACCTACGAGCAGTACTTC. Amino acid sequence: CASSLVGQGTYEQYF.

V is TRBV28 and J is TRBJ1-1; TRBD1 might be the D (6 bases). The CDR3 runs 14 residues. The germline gives CDR1 MDHEN, CDR2 SYDVKM. V lost 5 bases to trimming and J lost 2 bases, with 12 bases between them. CDR3 protein: CASSPGALNTEAFF. The CDR3 region has the DNA TGTGCCAGCAGTCCAGGGGCCTTAAACACTGAAGCTTTCTTT. The full variable domain, rest sourced from reference TRBV28 and TRBJ1-1, is DVKVTQSSRYLVKRTGEKVFLECVQDMDHENMFWYRQDPGLGLRLIYFSYDVKMKEKGDIPEGYSVSREKKERFSLILESASTNQTSMYLCASSPGALNTEAFFGQGTRLTVV.

The V gene is TRBV6-4, the J gene TRBJ1-2; 9 positions match TRBD1. In germline, CDR1 is MRHNA, CDR2 SNTAGT. The CDR3 contains 14 residues. J gave up 8 bases and V 7 bases, and 11 bases lay outside the gene matches. CDR3 amino acids: CASTPGTGTRGYTF. The CDR3 DNA is TGTGCCAGCACCCCCGGGACAGGGACGCGGGGCTACACCTTC.

The gene calls are TRBV27 and TRBJ2-7; 7 nucleotides line up with TRBD1. V shed 2 bases, J shed 2 bases, and the junction held 3 bases outside the gene matches. Per germline, CDR1 MNHEY and CDR2 SMNVEV (reference sequence). The CDR3 has 14 amino acids. Here the CDR3 reads CASSLEGQPYEQYF. The CDR3 DNA reads as TGTGCCAGCAGTTTAGAGGGACAGCCCTACGAGCAGTACTTC.

This clone has more than one count but fewer than ten. The chain uses TRBV7-2 and TRBJ2-2; 7 bases are shared with TRBD2. Germline loops: CDR1 SGHTA, CDR2 FQGNSA. V shed 5 bases, J shed 4 bases, and the junction held 4 bases outside the gene matches. CDR3 length equals 14 residues. DNA for the CDR3: TGTGCCAGCAGCACAACTAGCGTCACCGGGGAGCTGTTTTTT. This translates into CASSTTSVTGELFF.

CDR3 in DNA: TGTGCCAGCAGTGCGAAAAGGACTGAGAACACCGGGGAGCTGTTTTTT. It specifies CASSAKRTENTGELFF. The chain has TRBV25-1 and TRBJ2-2, with D perhaps matching TRBD2 (5 bases). Trimming left V 4 bases short and J 1 base short, with 13 bases between. This CDR3 region has 16 residues. Germline CDR1 and CDR2: MGHDK and SYGVNS.

V gene TRBV9 combines with J gene TRBJ2-2; D unclear. The CDR3 is 14 residues long. CDR1 is SGDLS and CDR2 is YYNGEE in the germline V gene. V was trimmed by 2 bases and J by 1 base, leaving 6 bases between them. The chain's CDR3 is CASSVLQNTGELFF. In DNA form, the CDR3 reads TGTGCCAGCAGCGTGTTACAGAACACCGGGGAGCTGTTTTTT.

This clone has a handful of counts. The CDR3 here is CATSRTGRYPTYGYTF. DNA of the CDR3: TGTGCCACCTCCCGGACAGGGAGATACCCGACCTATGGCTACACCTTC. V and J are TRBV6-6 and TRBJ1-2, with 8 nucleotides matching TRBD1. Trimming at V came to 10 bases and at J to 4 bases, leaving 17 bases not matched to a gene. This CDR3 has 16 residues. Germline values: CDR1 MNHNY, CDR2 SVGAGI (reference sequence).

This clone was found once. This rearrangement joins TRBV7-9 to TRBJ2-7; 7 bases map to TRBD1. Germline V gene data show CDR1 as SEHNR and CDR2 as FQNEAQ (reference sequence). V was pared by 1 base and J by 4 bases, with 10 bases of the junction left unmatched. This CDR3 comprises 16 residues. Here the CDR3 DNA reads TGTGCCAGCAGCTTAGGTAGGGGGCAGGGAGTTTACGAGCAGTACTTC. Encoded protein: CASSLGRGQGVYEQYF.

The rearrangement joins TRBV19 to TRBJ1-2; D possibly corresponds to TRBD1 (5 bases). This CDR3 region has 15 residues. V was pared by 0 bases and J by 8 bases, with 16 bases between. Germline V CDR1 and CDR2: LNHDA, SQIVND (reference sequence). This chain's CDR3 is CASSIEGRVISGYTF. The CDR3 coding sequence is TGTGCCAGTAGTATAGAGGGCAGGGTGATTAGCGGCTACACCTTC.

This clone was detected once. The V call is TRBV5-1, the J call TRBJ2-5, with D possibly TRBD2 on 6 matching bases. The ends were cut back, 2 bases at V and 3 bases at J, with 17 bases in the middle. Germline lookup yields CDR1 SGHRS and CDR2 YFSETQ. This CDR3 has 16 residues. CDR3 sequence reads: CASSLGTGRTEETQYF. The CDR3 bases are TGCGCCAGCAGCTTAGGGACGGGGAGGACCGAAGAGACCCAGTACTTC.

V and J are TRBV9 and TRBJ2-7; D gene unclear. The CDR3 spans 14 residues. Germline lookup yields CDR1 SGDLS and CDR2 YYNGEE. V was cut by 0 bases and J by 7 bases, with 14 bases left in between. Here the CDR3 reads CASSVVGDRREQYF. CDR3 sequence (DNA): TGTGCCAGCAGCGTAGTCGGAGACCGAAGGGAGCAGTACTTC.

The gene calls are TRBV30 and TRBJ1-6; D call uncertain. CDR1 and CDR2 (germline): GTSNPN, SVGIG (reference sequence). Trimming pared 0 bases from V and 6 bases from J, leaving 12 bases between. The CDR3 is 15 amino acids. The CDR3, as DNA: TGTGCCTGGAGTGTAAATAGGCAGGCTAATTCACCCCTCCACTTT. Translating it yields CAWSVNRQANSPLHF.

The chain combines TRBV27 with TRBJ1-1, with 8 bases aligning to TRBD1. This CDR3 region has 15 residues. The trim removed 3 bases at V and 4 bases at J, leaving 7 bases unmatched. Germline values: CDR1 MNHEY, CDR2 SMNVEV (reference sequence). This chain's CDR3 is CASSFGQGSGTEAFF. CDR3 sequence (DNA): TGTGCCAGCAGTTTTGGACAGGGATCGGGCACTGAAGCTTTCTTT.

The chain couples TRBV5-1 to TRBJ2-3, with D possibly matching TRBD1 (5 bases). From germline, CDR1 is SGHRS and CDR2 YFSETQ. V lost 1 base and J 2 bases, leaving 23 bases between the germline ends. The CDR3 sequence is 19 residues long. Here the CDR3 DNA reads TGCGCCAGCAGCTTGTTCTCATTCTTCGCGACAGACATCACAGATACGCAGTATTTT. This codes for CASSLFSFFATDITDTQYF.

The CDR3 DNA follows: TGTGCCAGCAGCCCCTCTAGGGGGGGACGGTCACCCCTCCACTTT. Residues: CASSPSRGGRSPLHF. The rearrangement links TRBV7-9 to TRBJ1-6; a possible D gene is TRBD1 (6 bases). Trimming left V 5 bases short and J 10 bases short, with 18 bases between. Germline V lookup: CDR1 SEHNR, CDR2 FQNEAQ (reference sequence). The length of the CDR3 is 15 residues.

The V and J genes are TRBV28 and TRBJ2-7, with 9 positions matching TRBD1. The CDR3 has 15 amino acids. Losses at the gene ends were 5 bases for V and 6 bases for J; bases not matched to a gene: 11. Germline assignment: CDR1 MDHEN and CDR2 SYDVKM. The CDR3 reads CASSPAGTGWAEQYF. CDR3 DNA: TGTGCCAGCAGTCCCGCCGGGACAGGGTGGGCCGAGCAGTACTTC.

A remark on this clone: The sample holds other DNA sequences that translate to the same CDR3. The rearrangement joins TRBV15 to TRBJ1-1; a weak D match, TRBD1 (5 bases). The germline CDR1 and CDR2 sequences are LNHNV and YYDKDF (reference sequence). The CDR3 is 14 residues long. Trimming took 0 bases from V and 4 from J, leaving 9 bases between them. CDR3: CATSRDLGGTEAFF. In nucleotides, the CDR3 is TGTGCCACCAGCAGAGATCTGGGGGGCACTGAAGCTTTCTTT.

The J gene is TRBJ2-1, the V gene TRBV7-9; D might be TRBD1 (6 bases). Germline V gene data show CDR1 as SEHNR and CDR2 as FQNEAQ (reference sequence). This CDR3 has 14 residues. V was shortened by 3 bases and J by 5 bases, with 11 bases between the two germline ends. The CDR3 loop reads CASSFRDTHNEQFF. The CDR3 bases are TGTGCCAGCAGCTTTCGGGACACTCACAATGAGCAGTTCTTC.

The chain employs TRBV15 and TRBJ2-2; TRBD1 aligns across 10 bases. V was clipped by 0 bases and J by 4 bases; unmatched bases: 5. Germline values: CDR1 LNHNV, CDR2 YYDKDF (reference sequence). The CDR3 spans 17 residues. CDR3 amino acids: CATSRDPGQGTTGELFF. The CDR3, as DNA: TGTGCCACCAGCAGAGACCCGGGACAGGGGACCACCGGGGAGCTGTTTTTT. Supplemented by reference TRBV15 and TRBJ2-2, the full variable domain reads DAMVIQNPRYQVTQFGKPVTLSCSQTLNHNVMYWYQQKSSQAPKLLFHYYDKDFNNEADTPDNFQSRRPNTSFCFLDIRSPGLGDTAMYLCATSRDPGQGTTGELFFGEGSRLTVL.

As regards this clone: At the DNA level, this CDR3 is encoded by other sequences in the same sample as well. The CDR3: CASSPDRSSYNEQFF. CDR3 DNA sequence: TGTGCCAGTAGTCCCGACAGGAGCTCCTACAATGAGCAGTTCTTC. V gene TRBV19 combines with J gene TRBJ2-1, with D perhaps matching TRBD1 (6 bases). The germline V gene has CDR1 LNHDA and CDR2 SQIVND (reference sequence). The V and J ends lost 5 bases and 0 bases respectively, with 11 bases between them. This CDR3 region has 15 residues.

This clone was detected a few times. J is TRBJ1-1 and V is TRBV9; no reliable D call. The CDR3 has 13 residues. Germline lookup yields CDR1 SGDLS and CDR2 YYNGEE. V lost 3 bases, J lost 6 bases, and 12 bases lay in between. The CDR3 coding sequence is TGTGCCAGCAGCGGCAACCTACCCTCTGAAGCTTTCTTT. This encodes CASSGNLPSEAFF.